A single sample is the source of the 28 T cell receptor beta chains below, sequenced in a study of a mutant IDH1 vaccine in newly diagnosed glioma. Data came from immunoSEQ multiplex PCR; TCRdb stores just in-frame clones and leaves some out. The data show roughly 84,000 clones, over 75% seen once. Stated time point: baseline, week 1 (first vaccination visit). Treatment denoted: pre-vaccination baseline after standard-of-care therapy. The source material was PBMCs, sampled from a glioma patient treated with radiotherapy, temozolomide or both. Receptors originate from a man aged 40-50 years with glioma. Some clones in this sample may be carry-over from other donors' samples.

This CDR3 reads CASGSLNSPLHF. The CDR3 nucleotides are TGTGCCAGCGGAAGTCTTAATTCACCCCTCCACTTT. The V call is TRBV6-5, the J call TRBJ1-6; no firm D call. Trimming shortened V by 8 bases and J by 6 bases, and 8 bases separated the two germline ends. This CDR3 contains 12 residues. Per germline, CDR1 MNHEY and CDR2 SVGAGI.

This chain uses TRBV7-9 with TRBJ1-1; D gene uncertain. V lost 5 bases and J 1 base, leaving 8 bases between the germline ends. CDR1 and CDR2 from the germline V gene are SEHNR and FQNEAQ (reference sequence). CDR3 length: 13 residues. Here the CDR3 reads CASSPPQNTEAFF. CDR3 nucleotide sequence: TGTGCCAGCAGCCCACCACAGAACACTGAAGCTTTCTTT.

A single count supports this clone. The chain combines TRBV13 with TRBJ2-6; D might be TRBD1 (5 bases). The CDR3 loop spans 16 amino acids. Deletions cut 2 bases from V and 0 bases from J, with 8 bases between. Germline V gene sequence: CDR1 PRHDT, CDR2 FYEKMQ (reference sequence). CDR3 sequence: CASSLTGFSGANVLTF. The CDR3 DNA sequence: TGTGCCAGCAGCTTAACAGGTTTCTCTGGGGCCAACGTCCTGACTTTC.

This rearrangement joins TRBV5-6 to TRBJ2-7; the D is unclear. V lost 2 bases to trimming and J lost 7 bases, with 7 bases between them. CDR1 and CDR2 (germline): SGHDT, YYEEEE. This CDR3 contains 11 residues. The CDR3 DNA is TGTGCCAGCAGCTTTTGGGGTGAGCAGTACTTC. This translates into CASSFWGEQYF.

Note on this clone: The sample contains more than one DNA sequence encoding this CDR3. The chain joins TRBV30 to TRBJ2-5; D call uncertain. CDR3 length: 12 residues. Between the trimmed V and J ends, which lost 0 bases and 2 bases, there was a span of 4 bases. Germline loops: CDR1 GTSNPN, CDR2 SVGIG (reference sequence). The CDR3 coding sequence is TGTGCCTGGAGTGTTGGGCAAGAGACCCAGTACTTC. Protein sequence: CAWSVGQETQYF.

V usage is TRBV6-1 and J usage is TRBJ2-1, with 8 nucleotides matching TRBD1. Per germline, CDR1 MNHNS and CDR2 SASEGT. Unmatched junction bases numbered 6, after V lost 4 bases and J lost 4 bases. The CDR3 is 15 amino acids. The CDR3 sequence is CASSAQGASYNEQFF. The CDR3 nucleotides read TGTGCCAGCAGTGCGCAGGGGGCTTCTTACAATGAGCAGTTCTTC.

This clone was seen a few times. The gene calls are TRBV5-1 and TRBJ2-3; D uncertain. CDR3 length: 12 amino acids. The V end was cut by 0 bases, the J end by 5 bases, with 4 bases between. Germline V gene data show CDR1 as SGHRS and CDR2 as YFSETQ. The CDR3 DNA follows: TGCGCCAGCAGCTTGGGGCTAGATACGCAGTATTTT. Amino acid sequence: CASSLGLDTQYF.

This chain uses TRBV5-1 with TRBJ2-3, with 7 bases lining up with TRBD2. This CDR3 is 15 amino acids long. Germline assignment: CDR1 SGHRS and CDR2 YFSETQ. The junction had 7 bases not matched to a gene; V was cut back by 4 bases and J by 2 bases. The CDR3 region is CASSPWGGDTDTQYF. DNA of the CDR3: TGCGCCAGCAGCCCGTGGGGGGGGGACACAGATACGCAGTATTTT.

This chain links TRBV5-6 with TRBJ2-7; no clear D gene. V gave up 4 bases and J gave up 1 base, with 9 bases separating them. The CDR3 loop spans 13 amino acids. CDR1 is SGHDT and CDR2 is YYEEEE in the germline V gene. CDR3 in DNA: TGTGCCAGCAGCCAAGTGGGTTCCTACGAGCAGTACTTC. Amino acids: CASSQVGSYEQYF.

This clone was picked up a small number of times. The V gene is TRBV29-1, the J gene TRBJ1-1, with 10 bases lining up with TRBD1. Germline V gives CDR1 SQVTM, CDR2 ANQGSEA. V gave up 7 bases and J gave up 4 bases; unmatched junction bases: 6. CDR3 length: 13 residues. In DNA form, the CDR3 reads TGCAGCGGCCAGACAGGGGGCTTCACTGAAGCTTTCTTT. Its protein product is CSGQTGGFTEAFF.

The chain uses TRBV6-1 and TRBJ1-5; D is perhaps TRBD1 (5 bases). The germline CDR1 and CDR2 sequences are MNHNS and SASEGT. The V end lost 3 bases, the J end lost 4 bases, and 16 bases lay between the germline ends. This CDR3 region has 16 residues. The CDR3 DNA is TGTGCCAGCAGTGATCGCTGGGCCGGGGGGAATCAGCCCCAGCATTTT. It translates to CASSDRWAGGNQPQHF.

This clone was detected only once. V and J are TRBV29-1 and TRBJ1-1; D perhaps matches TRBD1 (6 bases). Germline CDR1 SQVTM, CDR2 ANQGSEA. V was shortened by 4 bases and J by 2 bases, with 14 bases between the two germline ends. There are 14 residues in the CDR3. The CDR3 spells CSVGRDTANTEAFF. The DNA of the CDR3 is TGCAGCGTTGGTAGGGACACCGCAAACACTGAAGCTTTCTTT. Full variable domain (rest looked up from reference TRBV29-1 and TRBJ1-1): SAVISQKPSRDICQRGTSLTIQCQVDSQVTMMFWYRQQPGQSLTLIATANQGSEATYESGFVIDKFPISRPNLTFSTLTVSNMSPEDSSIYLCSVGRDTANTEAFFGQGTRLTVV.

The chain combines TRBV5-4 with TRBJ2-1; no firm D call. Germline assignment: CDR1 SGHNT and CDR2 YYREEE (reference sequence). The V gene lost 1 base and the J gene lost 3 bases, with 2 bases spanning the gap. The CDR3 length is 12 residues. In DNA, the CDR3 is TGTGCCAGCAGCTTGTTCTACAATGAGCAGTTCTTC. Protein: CASSLFYNEQFF.

The CDR3 region is CASSRQGRSGELFF. The CDR3 region has the DNA TGTGCCAGCAGTAGACAGGGTAGGAGCGGGGAGCTGTTTTTT. The chain has TRBV2 and TRBJ2-2, with 7 bases aligning to TRBD1. The CDR3 spans 14 residues. The V and J ends lost 5 bases and 7 bases, in that order; junction bases with no gene match: 7. Germline CDR1 is SNHLY and CDR2 is FYNNEI.

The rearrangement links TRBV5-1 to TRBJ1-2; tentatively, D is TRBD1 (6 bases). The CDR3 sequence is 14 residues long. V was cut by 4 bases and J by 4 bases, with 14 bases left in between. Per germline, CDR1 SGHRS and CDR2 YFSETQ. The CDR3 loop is CASSMDGGFYGYTF. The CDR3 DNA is TGCGCCAGCAGCATGGACGGGGGCTTCTATGGCTACACCTTC.

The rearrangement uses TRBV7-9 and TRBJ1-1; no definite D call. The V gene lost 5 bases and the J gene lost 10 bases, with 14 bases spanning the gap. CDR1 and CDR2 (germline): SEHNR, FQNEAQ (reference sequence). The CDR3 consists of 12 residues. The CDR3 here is CASSVSPRGAFF. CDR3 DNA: TGTGCCAGCAGCGTGAGTCCTAGAGGAGCTTTCTTT.

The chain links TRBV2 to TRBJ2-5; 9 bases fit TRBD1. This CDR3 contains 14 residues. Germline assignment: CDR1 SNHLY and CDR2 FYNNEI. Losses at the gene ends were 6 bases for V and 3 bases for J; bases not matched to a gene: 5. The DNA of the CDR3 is TGTGCCAGCAGATGGACAGGGGAGGAAGAGACCCAGTACTTC. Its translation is CASRWTGEEETQYF.

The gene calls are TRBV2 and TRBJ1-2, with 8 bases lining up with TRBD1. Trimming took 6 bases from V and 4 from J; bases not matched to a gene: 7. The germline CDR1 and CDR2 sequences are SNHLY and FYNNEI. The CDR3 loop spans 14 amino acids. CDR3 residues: CASSGDRTTYGYTF. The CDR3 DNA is TGTGCCAGCAGCGGGGACAGGACCACCTATGGCTACACCTTC.

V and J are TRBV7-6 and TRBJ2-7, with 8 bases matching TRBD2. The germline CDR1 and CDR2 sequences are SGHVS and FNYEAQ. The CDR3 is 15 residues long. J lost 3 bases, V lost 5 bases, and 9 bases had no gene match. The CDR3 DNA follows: TGTGCCAGCAGCCCGAAGGCGGGACTAGGCTACGAGCAGTACTTC. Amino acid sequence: CASSPKAGLGYEQYF.

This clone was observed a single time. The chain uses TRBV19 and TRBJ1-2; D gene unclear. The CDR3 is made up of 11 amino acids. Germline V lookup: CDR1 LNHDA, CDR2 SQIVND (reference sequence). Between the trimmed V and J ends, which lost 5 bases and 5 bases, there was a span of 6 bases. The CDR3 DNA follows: TGTGCCAGTAGTCTGGATTATGGCTACACCTTC. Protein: CASSLDYGYTF.

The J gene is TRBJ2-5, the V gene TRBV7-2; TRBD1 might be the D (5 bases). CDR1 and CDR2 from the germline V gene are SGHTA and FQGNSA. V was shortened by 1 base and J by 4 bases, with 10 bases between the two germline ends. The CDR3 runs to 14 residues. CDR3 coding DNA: TGTGCCAGCAGCTTAGGAGACAGACCAGAGACCCAGTACTTC. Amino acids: CASSLGDRPETQYF.

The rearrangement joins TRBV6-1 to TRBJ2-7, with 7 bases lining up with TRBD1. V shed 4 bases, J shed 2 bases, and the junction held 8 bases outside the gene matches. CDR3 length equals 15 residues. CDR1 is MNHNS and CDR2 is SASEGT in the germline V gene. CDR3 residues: CASSGRDRATYEQYF. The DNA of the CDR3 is TGTGCCAGCAGTGGCCGAGACAGGGCTACCTACGAGCAGTACTTC.

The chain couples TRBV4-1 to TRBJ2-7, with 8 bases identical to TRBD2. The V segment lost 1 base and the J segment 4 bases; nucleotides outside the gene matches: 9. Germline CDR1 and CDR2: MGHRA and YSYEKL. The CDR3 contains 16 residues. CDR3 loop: CASSQATAGGAYEQYF. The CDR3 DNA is TGCGCCAGCAGCCAAGCAACGGCGGGGGGAGCTTACGAGCAGTACTTC.

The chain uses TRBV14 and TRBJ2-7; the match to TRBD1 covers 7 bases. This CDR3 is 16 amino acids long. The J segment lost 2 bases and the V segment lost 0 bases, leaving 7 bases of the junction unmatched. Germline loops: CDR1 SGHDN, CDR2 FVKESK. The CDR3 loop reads CASSQDFRQGTYEQYF. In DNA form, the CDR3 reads TGTGCCAGCAGCCAAGACTTCCGACAGGGTACCTACGAGCAGTACTTC.

The CDR3 bases are TGCAGCGTTGAAGATTGGACAGGGAAGATTAACACTGAAGCTTTCTTT. This encodes CSVEDWTGKINTEAFF. This chain connects TRBV29-1 to TRBJ1-1; TRBD1 matches 8 bases. The V and J ends lost 0 bases and 2 bases, in that order; junction bases with no gene match: 8. The CDR3 is 16 residues long. From germline, CDR1 is SQVTM and CDR2 ANQGSEA.

The CDR3 DNA reads as TGTGCCTCGAAGGGCGGGCCGACCGGGGAGCTGTTTTTT. Translated, it gives CASKGGPTGELFF. The chain joins TRBV11-3 to TRBJ2-2; TRBD2 is a possible D gene (5 bases). The germline V gene has CDR1 SGHNT and CDR2 YENEEA. The V gene lost 11 bases and the J gene lost 5 bases, with 15 bases spanning the gap. The CDR3 length is 13 residues.

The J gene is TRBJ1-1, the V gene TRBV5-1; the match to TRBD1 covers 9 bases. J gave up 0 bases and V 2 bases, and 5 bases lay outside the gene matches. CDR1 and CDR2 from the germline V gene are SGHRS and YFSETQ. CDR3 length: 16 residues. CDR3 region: CASSLGTGPLNTEAFF. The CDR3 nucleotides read TGCGCCAGCAGCTTAGGGACAGGGCCATTGAACACTGAAGCTTTCTTT.

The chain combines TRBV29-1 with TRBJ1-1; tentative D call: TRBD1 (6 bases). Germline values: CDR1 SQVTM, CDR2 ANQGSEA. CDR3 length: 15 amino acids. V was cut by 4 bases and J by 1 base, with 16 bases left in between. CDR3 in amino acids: CSVVGGGLRNTEAFF. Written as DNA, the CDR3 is TGCAGCGTTGTGGGGGGGGGCTTACGGAACACTGAAGCTTTCTTT.